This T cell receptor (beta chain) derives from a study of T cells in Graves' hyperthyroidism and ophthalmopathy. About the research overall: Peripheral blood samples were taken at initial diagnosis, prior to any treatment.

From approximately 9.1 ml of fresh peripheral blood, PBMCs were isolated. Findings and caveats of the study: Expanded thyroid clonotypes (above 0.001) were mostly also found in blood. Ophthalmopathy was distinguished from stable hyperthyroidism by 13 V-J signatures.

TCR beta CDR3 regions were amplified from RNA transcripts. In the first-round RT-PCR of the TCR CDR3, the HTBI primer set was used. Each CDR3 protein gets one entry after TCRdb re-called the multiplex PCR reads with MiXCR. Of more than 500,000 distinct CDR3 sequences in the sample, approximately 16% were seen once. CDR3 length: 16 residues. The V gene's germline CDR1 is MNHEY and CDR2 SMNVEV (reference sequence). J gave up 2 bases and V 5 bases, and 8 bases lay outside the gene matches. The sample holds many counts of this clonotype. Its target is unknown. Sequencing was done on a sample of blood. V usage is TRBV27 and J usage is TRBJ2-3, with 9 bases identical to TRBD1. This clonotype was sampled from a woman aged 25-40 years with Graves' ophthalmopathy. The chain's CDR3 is CASSPRDREYTDTQYF. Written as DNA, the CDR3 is TGTGCCAGCAGTCCCAGGGACAGGGAATACACAGATACGCAGTATTTT.